Listed below are T cell receptor beta chains from one sample, sequenced in a study of cytomegalovirus exposure and HLA in healthy donors. TCRdb's table, derived via immunoSEQ multiplex PCR, lists solely in-frame clones and lacks some. The sample yields around 150,000 clones, 75% to 85% seen once. The sequenced sample was PBMCs. Receptor source: a male donor in good health and CMV-seropositive. Both conserved end residues are part of each CDR3. The D gene is left open where the match is weak. Clone size appears in some rows only: once, few, many, or a class for an expanded clone.

cdr3_aa cdr3_nt clone_size v_call cdr3_length d_call j_call
CASRLTSGVYEQYF TGCGCCAGCAGATTGACTAGCGGGGTTTACGAGCAGTACTTC - TRBV5-1 14 TRBD2 TRBJ2-7
CSAKRTVEAFF TGCAGTGCTAAACGGACTGTTGAAGCTTTCTTT - TRBV20-1 11 - TRBJ1-1
CATSPWTVSYEQYF TGTGCCACCAGCCCGTGGACAGTCTCCTACGAGCAGTACTTC few TRBV6-6 14 - TRBJ2-7
CASSVGTSSTGELFF TGTGCCAGCAGCGTAGGGACTAGCAGCACCGGGGAGCTGTTTTTT - TRBV9 15 TRBD2 TRBJ2-2
CASSKDRGDTQYF TGTGCCAGTAGTAAAGACAGGGGAGATACGCAGTATTTT - TRBV19 13 TRBD1 TRBJ2-3
CASSMGLPYEQYF TGTGCCAGTAGTATGGGGCTGCCCTACGAGCAGTACTTC - TRBV19 13 - TRBJ2-7
CASSVAGVYNEQFF TGTGCCAGCTCAGTAGCGGGGGTCTACAATGAGCAGTTCTTC few TRBV18 14 TRBD2 TRBJ2-1
CASSEGGQGYYGYTF TGTGCCAGCAGTGAAGGGGGACAGGGATACTATGGCTACACCTTC - TRBV6-1 15 TRBD1 TRBJ1-2
CASRPRQGRETQYF TGTGCCAGTAGACCACGACAGGGGAGAGAGACCCAGTACTTC - TRBV19 14 TRBD1 TRBJ2-5
CASSVFGDQETQYF TGTGCCAGCAGCGTATTCGGGGACCAAGAGACCCAGTACTTC - TRBV9 14 - TRBJ2-5
CASSPDRLNTEAFF TGTGCCAGCTCACCGGACAGGTTGAACACTGAAGCTTTCTTT - TRBV18 14 TRBD1 TRBJ1-1
CATRGQLDGVAFF TGTGCCACAAGGGGACAGCTTGACGGCGTAGCTTTCTTT few TRBV6-1 13 TRBD1 TRBJ1-1
CASSTVRERAYNEQFF TGTGCCAGCAGCACGGTCAGGGAAAGAGCCTACAATGAGCAGTTCTTC - TRBV21-1 16 - TRBJ2-1
CASSLEGYLLRQFF TGTGCCAGCAGCTTAGAGGGCTACCTGCTGAGGCAGTTCTTC - TRBV11-2 14 - TRBJ2-1
CASSVTGTDQPQHF TGTGCCAGCAGTGTTACAGGGACCGATCAGCCCCAGCATTTT few TRBV25-1 14 - TRBJ1-5
CASSLRARGGLLQETQYF TGTGCCAGCAGCTTAAGGGCGCGGGGGGGGCTCCTCCAAGAGACCCAGTACTTC - TRBV7-8 18 TRBD2 TRBJ2-5
CASSLEFRNTGELFF TGTGCCAGCAGCTTAGAATTCAGAAACACCGGGGAGCTGTTTTTT - TRBV7-2 15 - TRBJ2-2
CAISNKTGNTGELFF TGTGCCATCAGTAATAAGACAGGGAACACCGGGGAGCTGTTTTTT - TRBV10-3 15 - TRBJ2-2
CAGQGFGTEAFF TGTGCCGGACAGGGATTTGGGACTGAAGCTTTCTTC - TRBV30 12 TRBD1 TRBJ1-1
CASSLVLGDTQYF TGTGCCAGCAGCTTAGTTCTGGGCGATACGCAGTATTTT once TRBV7-2 13 - TRBJ2-3
CASSPGQGRGQETQYF TGTGCCAGCAGCCCCGGACAGGGCAGGGGGCAAGAGACCCAGTACTTC - TRBV9 16 TRBD1 TRBJ2-5
CATSRGVEGGLSTDTQYF TGTGCCACCAGCAGAGGGGTCGAAGGGGGCCTAAGCACAGATACGCAGTATTTT - TRBV15 18 TRBD1 TRBJ2-3
CASSLPTGDEQYF TGTGCCAGCAGCTTGCCTACAGGGGACGAGCAGTACTTC - TRBV7-2 13 TRBD1 TRBJ2-7
CASSLAGRGQTNTEAFF TGTGCCAGCAGTTTAGCGGGCAGGGGGCAAACAAACACTGAAGCTTTCTTT - TRBV27 17 TRBD1 TRBJ1-1
CASSRRASEAFF TGTGCCAGCAGCAGGAGGGCGTCTGAAGCTTTCTTT - TRBV6-1 12 - TRBJ1-1
CASRVDRGDTQYF TGTGCCAGCAGGGTGGACAGAGGGGATACGCAGTATTTT - TRBV2 13 - TRBJ2-3
CATSRDPRFTEQYF TGTGCCACCAGCAGAGATCCCCGGTTCACCGAGCAGTACTTC - TRBV15 14 - TRBJ2-7
CAGRLRGGTDTQYF TGTGCCGGCCGTCTGCGGGGGGGCACAGATACGCAGTATTTT - TRBV13 14 TRBD2 TRBJ2-3
CASSLEWGDTEAFF TGTGCCAGCAGCTTGGAATGGGGGGACACTGAAGCTTTCTTT - TRBV5-5 14 - TRBJ1-1
CASNPRGQGNTEAFF TGTGCCAGTAACCCCCGGGGACAGGGTAACACTGAAGCTTTCTTT - TRBV19 15 TRBD1 TRBJ1-1
CASSLRPGGGDTQYF TGTGCCAGCAGCTTACGGCCGGGGGGTGGAGATACGCAGTATTTT - TRBV11-2 15 TRBD2 TRBJ2-3
CASSTDRGYTTTSDTQYF TGTGCCAGTAGCACGGACAGGGGCTATACCACAACTTCAGATACGCAGTATTTT - TRBV19 18 TRBD1 TRBJ2-3
CASSLAGAGAGDTQYF TGTGCCAGCAGCTTAGCCGGGGCAGGGGCGGGAGATACGCAGTATTTT - TRBV11-2 16 - TRBJ2-3
CASTDRVANTGELFF TGTGCCAGCACCGACAGGGTCGCGAACACCGGGGAGCTGTTTTTT few TRBV4-2 15 TRBD1 TRBJ2-2